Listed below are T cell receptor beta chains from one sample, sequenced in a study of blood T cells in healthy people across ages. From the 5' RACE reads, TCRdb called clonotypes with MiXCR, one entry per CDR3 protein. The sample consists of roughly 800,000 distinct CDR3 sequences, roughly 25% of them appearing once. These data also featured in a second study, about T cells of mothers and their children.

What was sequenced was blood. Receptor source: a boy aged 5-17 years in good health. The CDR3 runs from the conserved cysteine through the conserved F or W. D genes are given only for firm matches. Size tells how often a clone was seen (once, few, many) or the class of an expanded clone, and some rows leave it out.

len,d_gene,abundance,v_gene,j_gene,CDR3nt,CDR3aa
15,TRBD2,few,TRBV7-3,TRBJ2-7,TGTGCCAGCAGCCCCGGGACTAGCGGGCCGAAAGAGCAGTACTTC,CASSPGTSGPKEQYF
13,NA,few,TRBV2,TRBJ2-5,TGTGCCAGCAGGATAGCGGTACAAGAGACCCAGTACTTC,CASRIAVQETQYF
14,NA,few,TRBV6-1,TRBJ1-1,TGTGCCAGCAGTGTAGGCCCAGGGACCACTGAAGCTTTCTTT,CASSVGPGTTEAFF
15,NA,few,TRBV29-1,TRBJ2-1,TGCAGCGTTGAAGAGTGGGGGGCCTCCTACAATGAGCAGTTCTTC,CSVEEWGASYNEQFF
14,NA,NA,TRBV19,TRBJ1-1,TGTGCCAGTAGTATAGGGGGGCGCCAGACTGAAGCTTTCTTT,CASSIGGRQTEAFF
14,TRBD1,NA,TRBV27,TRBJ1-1,TGTGCCAGCACCAAGGACAGGGGGAGCACTGAAGCTTTCTTT,CASTKDRGSTEAFF
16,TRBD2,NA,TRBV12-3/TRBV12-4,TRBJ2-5,TGTGCCAGCAGTTTAGCTGGGGACTACCCACCCGAAACCCAGTACTTC,CASSLAGDYPPETQYF
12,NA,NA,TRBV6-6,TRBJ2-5,TGTGCCAGCACTCAAGGGCGGGAGACCCAGTACTTC,CASTQGRETQYF
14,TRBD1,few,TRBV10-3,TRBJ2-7,TGTGCCATCTCCCGGACAGGGGTCCCCTACGAGCAGTACTTC,CAISRTGVPYEQYF
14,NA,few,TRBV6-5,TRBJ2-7,TGTGCCAGCAGTACCCGACAGGATAGGCACGAGCAGTACTTC,CASSTRQDRHEQYF
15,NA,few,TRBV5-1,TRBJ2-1,TGCGCCAGCAGCCAGAGCGGTTACGTGGATGATGAGCAGTTCTTC,CASSQSGYVDDEQFF
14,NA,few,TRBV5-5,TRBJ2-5,TGTGCCAGCAGCTTGAGAAATCCAGCAGCGACCCAGTACTTC,CASSLRNPAATQYF
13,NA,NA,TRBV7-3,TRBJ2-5,TGTGCCAGCAGCCCTAAACCTCAAGAGACCCAGTACTTC,CASSPKPQETQYF
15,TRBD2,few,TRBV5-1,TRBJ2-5,TGCGCCAGCAGCTTTCTAGCGGGCAACCAAGAGACCCAGTACTTC,CASSFLAGNQETQYF
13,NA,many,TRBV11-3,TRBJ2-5,TGTGCCAGCAGCTCGACTAGTCGGGAGACCCAGTACTTC,CASSSTSRETQYF
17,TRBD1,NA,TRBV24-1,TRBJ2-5,TGTGCCACCAGTGACTGTGGTGGACAGGGAAAACAAGAGACCCAGTACTTC,CATSDCGGQGKQETQYF
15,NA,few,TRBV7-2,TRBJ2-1,TGTGCCAGCGTCAGGGCCCCGGGGTCCTACAATGAGCAGTTCTTC,CASVRAPGSYNEQFF
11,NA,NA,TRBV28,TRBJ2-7,TGTGCCACCACTGCCTCCTACGAGCAGTACTTC,CATTASYEQYF
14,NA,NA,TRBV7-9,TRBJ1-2,TGTGCCAGCAGCTTAGGGGTATCGAACTATGGCTACACCTTC,CASSLGVSNYGYTF
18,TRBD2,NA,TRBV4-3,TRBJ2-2,TGCGCCAGCAGCCAAGATACCGGACTAGCGGGGAGGACCGGGGAGCTGTTTTTT,CASSQDTGLAGRTGELFF
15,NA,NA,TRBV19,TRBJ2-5,TGTGCCAGTAGTATTAATACAGGCTTTGGAGAGACCCAGTACTTC,CASSINTGFGETQYF
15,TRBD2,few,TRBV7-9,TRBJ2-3,TGTGCCAGCAGTTTCGGACTAGGAACGACAGATACGCAGTATTTT,CASSFGLGTTDTQYF
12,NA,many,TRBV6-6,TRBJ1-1,TGTGCCAGCTCTGAGGGGAACACTGAAGCTTTCTTT,CASSEGNTEAFF
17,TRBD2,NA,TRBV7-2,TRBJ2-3,TGTGCCAGCAGCTTAGCGGGTAGCGGGGGTGGCACAGATACGCAGTATTTT,CASSLAGSGGGTDTQYF
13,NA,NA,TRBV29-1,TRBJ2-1,TGCAGCGTTGTTGGGACATCATTAGTTGAGCAGTTCTTC,CSVVGTSLVEQFF
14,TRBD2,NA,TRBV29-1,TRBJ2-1,TGCAGCGCCTGGGTAGCGGGGCTGGAAAATGAGCAGTTCTTC,CSAWVAGLENEQFF
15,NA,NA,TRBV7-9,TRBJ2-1,TGTGCCAGCAGCTTCCCGGGACACTTCTACAATGAGCAGTTCTTC,CASSFPGHFYNEQFF
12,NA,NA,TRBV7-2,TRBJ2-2,TGTGCCAGCAGCCGAGCGAGAGGGGAGCTGTTTTTT,CASSRARGELFF
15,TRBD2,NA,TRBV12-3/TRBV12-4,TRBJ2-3,TGTGCCAGCAGTCGGACTAGCGGGGGGATGGATACGCAGTATTTT,CASSRTSGGMDTQYF
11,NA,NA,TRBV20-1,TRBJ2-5,TGCAGTGCTAACGTACAAGAGACCCAGTACTTC,CSANVQETQYF
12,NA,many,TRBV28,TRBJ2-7,TGTGCCAGCAACCGTCGGGTCTACGAGCAGTACTTC,CASNRRVYEQYF
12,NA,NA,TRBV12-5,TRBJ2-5,TGTGCTAGTGGTTTGGCGAGGGAGACCCAGTACTTC,CASGLARETQYF
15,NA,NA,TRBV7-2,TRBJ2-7,TGTGCCAGCAGTAAACAGGGTTCCTACTCCTACGAGCAGTACTTC,CASSKQGSYSYEQYF
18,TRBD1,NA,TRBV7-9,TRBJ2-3,TGTGCCAGCAGCGGACACCCGACAGGGGGCGAGGGCACAGATACGCAGTATTTT,CASSGHPTGGEGTDTQYF
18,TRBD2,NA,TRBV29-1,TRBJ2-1,TGCAGCACCCTACTTGGGACTAGCGGGGGAAGCTCCTACAATGAGCAGTTCTTC,CSTLLGTSGGSSYNEQFF
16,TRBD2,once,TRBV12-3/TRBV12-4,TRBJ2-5,TGTGCCAGCTCCCTTGGGACTAGCGGGGTCGGGGAGACCCAGTACTTC,CASSLGTSGVGETQYF
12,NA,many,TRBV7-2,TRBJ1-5,TGTGCCAGCAGCCGAAGCAATCAGCCCCAGCATTTT,CASSRSNQPQHF
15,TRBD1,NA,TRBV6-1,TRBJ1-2,TGTGCCAGCAGTGGGTGGGACAGTGGGTTCTATGGCTACACCTTC,CASSGWDSGFYGYTF
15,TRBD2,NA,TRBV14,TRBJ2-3,TGTGCCTGCAGCCAAGACGGGAGGGGCACAGATACGCAGTATTTT,CACSQDGRGTDTQYF
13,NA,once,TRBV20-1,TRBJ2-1,TGCAGTGCTAGAGTTACAGGATTCAATGAGCAGTTCTTC,CSARVTGFNEQFF
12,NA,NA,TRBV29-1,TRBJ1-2,TGCAGCGTTGAGGGGACGACAAATGGCTACACCTTC,CSVEGTTNGYTF
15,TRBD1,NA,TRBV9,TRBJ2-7,TGTGCCAGCAGCGCCGGGACAGGGGATTCCTACGAGCAGTACTTC,CASSAGTGDSYEQYF
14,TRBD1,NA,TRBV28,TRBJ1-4,TGTGCCAGCAGCCGGGGACAGGGTCGAGAAAAACTGTTTTTT,CASSRGQGREKLFF
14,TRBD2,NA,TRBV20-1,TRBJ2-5,TGCAGTGCTAAGCGGGAGTCCCTGGGAGAGACCCAGTACTTC,CSAKRESLGETQYF
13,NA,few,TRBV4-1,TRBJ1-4,TGCGCCAGCAGCCAAGTGGCTGCGGAAAAACTGTTTTTT,CASSQVAAEKLFF
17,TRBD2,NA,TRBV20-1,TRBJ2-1,TGCAGTGCTAGAGCTAGCGGGAGGTCGCAGTCCTACAATGAGCAGTTCTTC,CSARASGRSQSYNEQFF
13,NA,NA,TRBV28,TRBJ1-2,TGTGCCAGCAGTTTATGTCAACCCTATGGCTACACCTTC,CASSLCQPYGYTF
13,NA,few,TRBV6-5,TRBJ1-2,TGTGCCAGCAGTTACGGCGGTTTCGGTGGCTACACCTTC,CASSYGGFGGYTF
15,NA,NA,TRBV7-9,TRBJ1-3,TGTGCCAGCAGCTTCTGGACGGCGGGGGGAAACACCATATATTTT,CASSFWTAGGNTIYF
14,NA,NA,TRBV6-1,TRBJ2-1,TGTGCCAGCAGTGAAGGGACAGTTTACAATGAGCAGTTCTTC,CASSEGTVYNEQFF
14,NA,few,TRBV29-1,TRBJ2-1,TGCAGCGTTGAAGGCGTCGTACAGCACAATGAGCAGTTCTTC,CSVEGVVQHNEQFF
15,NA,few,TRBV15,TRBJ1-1,TGTGCCACCAGCAGAGCCGTGGGGGAGGGGACTGAAGCTTTCTTT,CATSRAVGEGTEAFF
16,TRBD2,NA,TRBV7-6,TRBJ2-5,TGTGCCAGCAGCCCCTCGGGACTAGCGGGGCAAGAGACCCAGTACTTC,CASSPSGLAGQETQYF
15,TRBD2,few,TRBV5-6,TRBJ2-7,TGTGCCAGCAGCTTGAAGCTAGCGGGAGACCACGAGCAGTACTTC,CASSLKLAGDHEQYF
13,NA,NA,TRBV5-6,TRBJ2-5,TGTGCCAGCAGCATCGGGGGGCCGGAGACCCAGTACTTC,CASSIGGPETQYF
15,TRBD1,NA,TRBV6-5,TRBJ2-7,TGTGCCAGCAGCAGGGAAACAGGGGGGAACTACGAGCAGTACTTC,CASSRETGGNYEQYF
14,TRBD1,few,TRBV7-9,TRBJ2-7,TGTGCCAGCAGCTTAGTTCAGGGGGCAAACGAGCAGTACTTC,CASSLVQGANEQYF